One and the same sample provided the 25 T cell receptor beta chains below, sequenced in a study of CD8 T cells in ankylosing spondylitis. TCRdb processed the 5' RACE reads anew with MiXCR; each CDR3 protein has one entry. The sample has roughly 130,000 distinct CDR3 sequences, around 9% seen once. Sequencing was carried out using blood, either unsorted or a sorted T cell fraction (not recorded which). Receptors originate from a male donor with ankylosing spondylitis or in good health (not recorded which).

The chain is built from TRBV4-2 and TRBJ2-2, with 9 bases matching TRBD2. The V and J ends lost 4 bases and 0 bases, in that order; junction bases with no gene match: 3. The germline V gene has CDR1 LGHNA and CDR2 YNFKEQ. This CDR3 region has 16 residues. The CDR3 region is CASSRTSVSNTGELFF. As DNA, the CDR3 is TGTGCCAGCAGCCGGACTAGCGTATCGAACACCGGGGAGCTGTTTTTT.

This clonotype has a handful of counts. The chain links TRBV18 to TRBJ2-5; D is ambiguous. Germline V gives CDR1 KGHSH, CDR2 LQKENI. CDR3 length: 14 amino acids. Trimming shortened V by 1 base and J by 4 bases, and 10 bases separated the two germline ends. The CDR3 protein is CASSPQAYGETQYF. As DNA, the CDR3 is TGTGCCAGCTCACCACAGGCCTATGGAGAGACCCAGTACTTC.

CDR3 DNA: TGTGCCAGCAGCCAAGGACTAGCGGGAGAGAATGAGCAGTTCTTC. This codes for CASSQGLAGENEQFF. J is TRBJ2-1 and V is TRBV4-2; 12 bases map to TRBD2. Per the germline V gene, CDR1 is LGHNA and CDR2 is YNFKEQ. Trimming took 1 base from V and 7 from J; bases not matched to a gene: 2. The CDR3 has 15 residues.

This clonotype was recorded many times. The J gene is TRBJ2-1, the V gene TRBV5-1; 8 bases line up with TRBD2. V was clipped by 0 bases and J by 5 bases; unmatched bases: 7. From germline, CDR1 is SGHRS and CDR2 YFSETQ. The CDR3 covers 16 residues. The CDR3 sequence is CASSLGSGSRHNEQFF. The CDR3 DNA is TGCGCCAGCAGCTTGGGGAGCGGGAGTAGGCACAATGAGCAGTTCTTC.

This clonotype was detected many times. V and J are TRBV10-2 and TRBJ1-1; D call uncertain. The CDR3 contains 13 residues. V was clipped by 2 bases and J by 1 base, with 5 bases between them. CDR1 and CDR2 (germline): WSHSY, SAAADI. This chain's CDR3 is CASSEPQNTEAFF. The CDR3 DNA reads as TGCGCCAGCAGTGAGCCACAGAACACTGAAGCTTTCTTT.

This clonotype was seen only a few times. The chain is built from TRBV29-1 and TRBJ2-5, with D possibly matching TRBD1 (6 bases). The CDR3 spans 13 residues. V gave up 6 bases and J gave up 2 bases, with 13 bases separating them. The germline gives CDR1 SQVTM, CDR2 ANQGSEA. The CDR3 DNA is TGCAGCGTCGATGGACAGTATCAAGAGACCCAGTACTTC. It codes for CSVDGQYQETQYF.

Many counts were recorded for this clonotype. The genes are TRBV5-1 and TRBJ2-7; 7 nucleotides align to TRBD2. The CDR3 contains 15 residues. The J segment lost 6 bases and the V segment lost 0 bases, leaving 9 bases of the junction unmatched. In germline, CDR1 is SGHRS, CDR2 YFSETQ. In nucleotides, the CDR3 is TGCGCCAGCAGCTTGGAGGCGGGAGACGGGGCCGAGCAGTACTTC. Translating it yields CASSLEAGDGAEQYF. Full variable domain (missing parts from reference TRBV5-1 and TRBJ2-7): KAGVTQTPRYLIKTRGQQVTLSCSPISGHRSVSWYQQTPGQGLQFLFEYFSETQRNKGNFPGRFSGRQFSNSRSEMNVSTLELGDSALYLCASSLEAGDGAEQYFGPGTRLTVT.

About this clonotype itself: An end of the junction differs from the germline gene, which may be a read error. The V and J genes are TRBV7-7 and TRBJ2-2; weak D call: TRBD2 (6 bases). Looked up from germline, CDR1 is SSHAT and CDR2 is FNYEAQ (reference sequence). CDR3 length: 15 amino acids. CDR3 nucleotide sequence: TGTGCTAGCAGCTCGGTGGACTACCACTCCGGGGAGCTGTTTTTT. It specifies CASSSVDYHSGELFF.

This clonotype was counted at least ten times. This chain joins TRBV20-1 and TRBJ2-5; D remains ambiguous. The CDR3 has 13 residues. V lost 2 bases to trimming and J lost 0 bases, with 7 bases between them. The germline V gene has CDR1 DFQATT and CDR2 SNEGSKA (reference sequence). Written as DNA, the CDR3 is TGCAGTGCTAGATTTATCGACCAAGAGACCCAGTACTTC. Translated: CSARFIDQETQYF.

As for this clonotype: This sequence may be a read error, since a much larger clone differs from it by one base. The V call is TRBV7-2, the J call TRBJ2-2; D remains ambiguous. Germline lookup yields CDR1 SGHTA and CDR2 FQGNSA. The CDR3 extends over 15 amino acids. V was shortened by 0 bases and J by 1 base, with 6 bases between the two germline ends. The CDR3 region is CASSLANLNTGELFF. DNA of the CDR3: TGTGCCAGCAGCTTAGCAAATCTGAACACCGGGGAGCTGTTTTTT.

This clonotype was recorded at least ten times. This rearrangement joins TRBV7-9 to TRBJ2-1; 7 bases line up with TRBD1. The CDR3 length is 16 residues. The V segment lost 7 bases and the J segment 3 bases; nucleotides outside the gene matches: 12. Per germline, CDR1 SEHNR and CDR2 FQNEAQ (reference sequence). The CDR3 reads CASTNPGQNLYNEQFF. The CDR3 nucleotides are TGTGCCAGCACCAACCCGGGACAGAACCTCTACAATGAGCAGTTCTTC. Based on the CDR3 plus reference TRBV7-9 and TRBJ2-1, the full variable domain is DTGVSQNPRHKITKRGQNVTFRCDPISEHNRLYWYRQTLGQGPEFLTYFQNEAQLEKSRLLSDRFSAERPKGSFSTLEIQRTEQGDSAMYLCASTNPGQNLYNEQFFGPGTRLTVL.

This clonotype was counted many times. The J gene is TRBJ2-1, the V gene TRBV24-1; 8 bases align to TRBD2. This CDR3 is built from 15 residues. Germline V lookup: CDR1 KGHDR, CDR2 SFDVKD. V lost 4 bases to trimming and J lost 7 bases; unmatched junction nucleotides: 8. This chain's CDR3 is CATSEPGTSGNEQFF. The DNA for the CDR3 is TGTGCCACCAGTGAGCCCGGGACTAGTGGAAATGAGCAGTTCTTC.

This clonotype was observed many times. J is TRBJ2-1 and V is TRBV20-1; D might be TRBD1 or TRBD2, each matching 5 bases. Germline CDR1 DFQATT, CDR2 SNEGSKA (reference sequence). This CDR3 contains 13 residues. CDR3 DNA: TGCACCAAGACCCTTCAAGGGACGAATGAGCAGTTCTTC. Amino acid sequence: CTKTLQGTNEQFF.

This clonotype was recorded many times. This chain joins TRBV4-1 and TRBJ1-5; unclear D gene. The length of the CDR3 is 14 residues. Deletions cut 1 base from V and 5 bases from J, with 9 bases between. Germline assignment: CDR1 MGHRA and CDR2 YSYEKL. The CDR3 loop reads CASSQGPLDQPQHF. For the CDR3, the DNA is TGCGCCAGCAGCCAAGGGCCGTTGGATCAGCCCCAGCATTTT.

In its sample, this clonotype was seen many times. This chain joins TRBV5-6 and TRBJ2-6; perhaps D is TRBD1 or TRBD2 (5 bases each). Trimming pared 3 bases from V and 2 bases from J, leaving 12 bases between. Germline V gene lookup returns CDR1 SGHDT and CDR2 YYEEEE. The CDR3 spans 16 residues. CDR3: CASSSLGVAGANVLTF. The CDR3 DNA reads TGTGCCAGCAGCTCCTTGGGGGTAGCTGGGGCCAACGTCCTGACTTTC.

In its sample, this clonotype was seen many times. The chain links TRBV5-1 to TRBJ2-3, with 12 bases fitting TRBD2. The CDR3 runs 16 residues. The J segment lost 3 bases and the V segment lost 4 bases, leaving 6 bases of the junction unmatched. The germline CDR1 and CDR2 sequences are SGHRS and YFSETQ. The CDR3, as DNA: TGCGCCAGCAGCACCCGGACTAGCGGGATTACAGATACGCAGTATTTT. Residues: CASSTRTSGITDTQYF.

This clonotype was recorded at least ten times. J is TRBJ1-2 and V is TRBV20-1, with TRBD1 matching over 10 bases. V trimming: 5 bases; J trimming: 5 bases; junction bases outside the gene matches: 8. This CDR3 has 14 residues. Looked up from germline, CDR1 is DFQATT and CDR2 is SNEGSKA (reference sequence). The CDR3 is CSARQPGQGYGYTF. DNA of the CDR3: TGCAGTGCTCGCCAACCGGGACAGGGGTATGGCTACACCTTC.

This clonotype was counted at least ten times. The chain uses TRBV20-1 and TRBJ2-4; D is undetermined. Looked up from germline, CDR1 is DFQATT and CDR2 is SNEGSKA (reference sequence). V lost 1 base and J 1 base, leaving 8 bases between the germline ends. This CDR3 has 14 residues. The CDR3 region is CSARVEVAKNIQYF. DNA for the CDR3: TGCAGTGCTAGAGTAGAAGTTGCCAAAAACATTCAGTACTTC.

With respect to this clonotype: A clone one base away is much larger, so this may be a read error. The J gene is TRBJ2-1, the V gene TRBV20-1, with 14 bases fitting TRBD2. The CDR3 runs to 15 residues. Germline CDR1 and CDR2: DFQATT and SNEGSKA (reference sequence). The CDR3 loop is CSAQGLAGVNNEHFF. In DNA, the CDR3 is TGCAGTGCTCAGGGACTAGCGGGAGTGAACAATGAGCACTTCTTC.

The rearrangement links TRBV20-1 to TRBJ2-7, with D tentatively TRBD1 (5 bases). V lost 6 bases and J 7 bases, leaving 16 bases between the germline ends. The CDR3 covers 12 residues. Germline V gives CDR1 DFQATT, CDR2 SNEGSKA (reference sequence). The CDR3 region has the DNA TGCAGTGCAAATGGGGCAGCTGAGGAGCAGTACTTC. Its translation is CSANGAAEEQYF.

This clonotype has a count of ten or more. In nucleotides, the CDR3 is TGTGCCAGCAGCTCATTTAGTTCGTCAGATACGCAGTATTTT. Its translation: CASSSFSSSDTQYF. The rearrangement links TRBV7-3 to TRBJ2-3; D unclear. Trimming removed 4 bases at V and 4 bases at J, with 12 bases between. Germline V gene sequence: CDR1 SGHTA, CDR2 FQGTGA. The CDR3 is made up of 14 amino acids.

This clonotype was observed at least ten times. The rearrangement joins TRBV21-1 to TRBJ2-7; the table's D call, TRBD1, was not checked against the DNA. TRBV21-1 is deemed a pseudogene. The CDR3 has 14 residues. CDR3 sequence: CASSKKDTYYEQYF. The DNA for the CDR3 is TGTGCCAGCAGCAAAAAGGACACCTACTACGAGCAGTACTTC.

This clonotype was seen many times. The chain combines TRBV9 with TRBJ2-1, with TRBD2 as a possible D gene (6 bases). Trimming took off 4 bases at V and 5 bases at J, with 13 bases between the two ends. The germline V gene has CDR1 SGDLS and CDR2 YYNGEE. This CDR3 spans 14 amino acids. CDR3 protein: CASSFPGGNNEQFF. The CDR3 nucleotides read TGTGCCAGCAGCTTCCCCGGCGGGAACAATGAGCAGTTCTTC.

This clonotype was detected many times. The chain has TRBV10-3 and TRBJ1-6, with 8 bases aligning to TRBD1. The J segment lost 4 bases and the V segment lost 5 bases, leaving 4 bases of the junction unmatched. There are 15 residues in the CDR3. Looked up from germline, CDR1 is ENHRY and CDR2 is SYGVKD. CDR3 region: CAISPGTGYNSPLHF. In nucleotides, the CDR3 is TGTGCCATCAGTCCCGGGACAGGATATAATTCACCCCTCCACTTT.

This clonotype was seen repeatedly, ten times or more. This rearrangement joins TRBV7-6 to TRBJ1-1, with 9 bases identical to TRBD1. The trim removed 4 bases at V and 5 bases at J, leaving 5 bases unmatched. CDR1 and CDR2 from the germline V gene are SGHVS and FNYEAQ. This CDR3 has 14 amino acids. CDR3 nucleotide sequence: TGTGCCAGCAGCTCACAGGGGGCTGGAACTGAAGCTTTCTTT. Residues: CASSSQGAGTEAFF.